The T cell receptor (beta chain) described here comes from a study of CD8+ T cells in alopecia areata. Study information: Oral tofacitinib, 5 to 10 mg twice daily, was given in an open-label trial. Study-level points and caveats: Tofacitinib significantly lowered scalp clonality and expanded CD8+ clones among the top 100.

Stated treatment: oral pan-JAK inhibitor, 5-10 mg twice daily. The CDR3 totals 14 residues. V was trimmed by 10 bases and J by 2 bases, leaving 15 bases between them. Germline CDR1 reads SNHLY; CDR2 reads FYNNEI. Extracted from the samples, RNA was reverse transcribed into cDNA to serve as the sequencing template. Clones were sequenced by immunoSEQ multiplex PCR, and TCRdb holds only the in-frame ones, with some missing. This sample has approximately 100,000 clones, with approximately 63% found just once. On this clone itself: Its target is unknown.

Sequenced here: CD8+ T cells sorted from blood, sampled at approximately week 56, from a patient treated with tofacitinib. The rearrangement links TRBV2 to TRBJ1-5; D is unclear. This clonotype originated in a human donor with alopecia areata. CDR3 coding DNA: TGTGCCATCAGGAAGGGTCTGGGCAATCAGCCCCAGCATTTT. Protein: CAIRKGLGNQPQHF.